These T cell receptor beta chains were read from a single sample in a study of beta chain features in type 1 diabetes. Assay: immunoSEQ multiplex PCR; the TCRdb copy retains only in-frame clones and omits some. This table has 680,000 or so clones, roughly a sixth appearing once. Sequencing was performed on naive CD4+ T cells from blood. The origin of the receptors is a man younger than 35 in good health. Each CDR3 is given with its conserved first and last residue. A D gene is named only where the DNA matches it firmly. Rows may omit the clone size; those that give it use once, few, many or a size class.

j_gene: TRBJ1-2; v_gene: TRBV5-6; d_gene: TRBD1; abundance: NA; CDR3aa: CASSLRGRFYGYTF; CDR3nt: TGTGCCAGCAGCTTGAGGGGGCGATTCTATGGCTACACCTTC
j_gene: TRBJ2-7; v_gene: TRBV7-9; d_gene: NA; abundance: NA; CDR3aa: CASSTGQGGGLLYEQYF; CDR3nt: TGTGCCAGCAGCACAGGACAGGGAGGGGGTCTTTTGTACGAGCAGTACTTC
j_gene: TRBJ1-1; v_gene: TRBV18; d_gene: TRBD1; abundance: NA; CDR3aa: CASSPQGAANTEAFF; CDR3nt: TGTGCCAGCTCACCGCAGGGGGCGGCGAACACTGAAGCTTTCTTT
j_gene: TRBJ2-3; v_gene: TRBV7-2; d_gene: TRBD2; abundance: NA; CDR3aa: CASTWGGRTDTQYF; CDR3nt: TGTGCCAGCACCTGGGGGGGACGCACAGATACGCAGTATTTT
j_gene: TRBJ2-3; v_gene: TRBV9; d_gene: NA; abundance: NA; CDR3aa: CASSVMWGSTDTQYF; CDR3nt: TGTGCCAGCAGCGTAATGTGGGGTAGCACAGATACGCAGTATTTT
j_gene: TRBJ2-2; v_gene: TRBV29-1; d_gene: TRBD1; abundance: few; CDR3aa: CSVRWQGAGGELFF; CDR3nt: TGCAGCGTTCGTTGGCAGGGGGCAGGCGGGGAGCTGTTTTTT
j_gene: TRBJ2-3; v_gene: TRBV19; d_gene: TRBD1; abundance: NA; CDR3aa: CASALGQGGTDTQYF; CDR3nt: TGTGCCAGCGCGCTTGGACAGGGCGGGACAGATACGCAGTATTTT
j_gene: TRBJ2-7; v_gene: TRBV28; d_gene: NA; abundance: NA; CDR3aa: CASSPRTGSYEQYF; CDR3nt: TGTGCCAGCAGTCCAAGGACTGGCTCCTACGAGCAGTACTTC
j_gene: TRBJ2-4; v_gene: TRBV28; d_gene: NA; abundance: few; CDR3aa: CASTGAKNIQYF; CDR3nt: TGTGCCAGCACGGGGGCCAAAAACATTCAGTACTTC
j_gene: TRBJ2-3; v_gene: TRBV5-1; d_gene: TRBD2; abundance: few; CDR3aa: CASSLGTSGGTDTQYF; CDR3nt: TGCGCCAGCAGCTTGGGGACTAGCGGGGGAACAGATACGCAGTATTTT
j_gene: TRBJ2-2; v_gene: TRBV7-9; d_gene: TRBD2; abundance: few; CDR3aa: CASSRSGSDTGELFF; CDR3nt: TGTGCCAGCAGCCGAAGCGGGAGCGACACCGGGGAGCTGTTTTTT
j_gene: TRBJ1-1; v_gene: TRBV6-1; d_gene: NA; abundance: few; CDR3aa: CASREGSGNTEAFF; CDR3nt: TGTGCCAGCAGAGAGGGGTCAGGGAACACTGAAGCTTTCTTT
j_gene: TRBJ2-3; v_gene: TRBV10-3; d_gene: NA; abundance: few; CDR3aa: CAISAQQSTDTQYF; CDR3nt: TGTGCCATCAGTGCTCAACAAAGCACAGATACGCAGTATTTT
j_gene: TRBJ2-1; v_gene: TRBV11-2; d_gene: NA; abundance: NA; CDR3aa: CASSFGGGLYSYNEQFF; CDR3nt: TGTGCCAGCAGTTTCGGGGGCGGGCTTTACTCCTACAATGAGCAGTTCTTC
j_gene: TRBJ2-7; v_gene: TRBV29-1; d_gene: NA; abundance: few; CDR3aa: CSVNLGGTRPYEQYF; CDR3nt: TGCAGCGTTAACCTAGGGGGTACGCGGCCCTACGAGCAGTACTTC
j_gene: TRBJ1-5; v_gene: TRBV28; d_gene: NA; abundance: few; CDR3aa: CASRPQTGGNQPQHF; CDR3nt: TGTGCCAGCCGCCCCCAAACGGGCGGGAATCAGCCCCAGCATTTT
j_gene: TRBJ2-5; v_gene: TRBV12-5; d_gene: NA; abundance: NA; CDR3aa: CASGLGVAQYF; CDR3nt: TGTGCTAGTGGTTTGGGGGTCGCCCAGTACTTC
j_gene: TRBJ2-3; v_gene: TRBV4-2; d_gene: TRBD2; abundance: few; CDR3aa: CASSQRSLAGGPRTDTQYF; CDR3nt: TGTGCCAGCAGCCAACGGTCACTAGCGGGAGGCCCCCGCACAGATACGCAGTATTTT
j_gene: TRBJ2-1; v_gene: TRBV7-9; d_gene: NA; abundance: NA; CDR3aa: CASSRSGTGSNEQFF; CDR3nt: TGTGCCAGCAGCCGTTCCGGGACGGGGTCCAATGAGCAGTTCTTC
j_gene: TRBJ1-1; v_gene: TRBV18; d_gene: NA; abundance: NA; CDR3aa: CASSPWAGDMNTEAFF; CDR3nt: TGTGCCAGCTCACCATGGGCAGGGGATATGAACACTGAAGCTTTCTTT
j_gene: TRBJ2-3; v_gene: TRBV7-2; d_gene: TRBD2; abundance: few; CDR3aa: CASSLRLAATDTQYF; CDR3nt: TGTGCCAGCAGCTTAAGACTAGCGGCCACAGATACGCAGTATTTT
j_gene: TRBJ2-2; v_gene: TRBV28; d_gene: NA; abundance: NA; CDR3aa: CASSFRPGELFF; CDR3nt: TGTGCCAGCAGTTTCAGACCCGGGGAGCTGTTTTTT
j_gene: TRBJ2-3; v_gene: TRBV9; d_gene: NA; abundance: few; CDR3aa: CASSVGSRRDTDTQYF; CDR3nt: TGTGCCAGCAGCGTAGGTAGCAGGAGGGACACAGATACGCAGTATTTT
j_gene: TRBJ2-2; v_gene: TRBV7-2; d_gene: NA; abundance: NA; CDR3aa: CASRLTASGELFF; CDR3nt: TGTGCCAGCAGGTTGACGGCTTCCGGGGAGCTGTTTTTT
j_gene: TRBJ2-7; v_gene: TRBV2; d_gene: TRBD1; abundance: NA; CDR3aa: CASRLRTGFYEQYF; CDR3nt: TGTGCCAGCAGGCTAAGGACAGGCTTCTACGAGCAGTACTTC
j_gene: TRBJ2-5; v_gene: TRBV5-6; d_gene: NA; abundance: NA; CDR3aa: CASSVGVEETQYF; CDR3nt: TGTGCCAGCAGCGTAGGGGTCGAAGAGACCCAGTACTTC
j_gene: TRBJ2-7; v_gene: TRBV4-3; d_gene: NA; abundance: NA; CDR3aa: CASSQEGGKKQYF; CDR3nt: TGCGCCAGCAGCCAAGAAGGGGGAAAGAAGCAGTACTTC
j_gene: TRBJ2-3; v_gene: TRBV2; d_gene: TRBD2; abundance: NA; CDR3aa: CARERDWTDTQYF; CDR3nt: TGTGCCAGAGAGCGGGATTGGACAGATACGCAGTATTTT
j_gene: TRBJ1-2; v_gene: TRBV2; d_gene: NA; abundance: NA; CDR3aa: CASRQAPTDYGYTF; CDR3nt: TGTGCCAGCAGACAGGCTCCTACAGACTATGGCTACACCTTC
j_gene: TRBJ2-3; v_gene: TRBV4-2; d_gene: NA; abundance: few; CDR3aa: CASSQPGPATDTQYF; CDR3nt: TGTGCCAGCAGCCAGCCTGGACCCGCGACAGATACGCAGTATTTT
j_gene: TRBJ1-5; v_gene: TRBV9; d_gene: NA; abundance: NA; CDR3aa: CASSVGPGPRNQPQHF; CDR3nt: TGTGCCAGCAGCGTAGGGCCAGGTCCACGAAATCAGCCCCAGCATTTT
j_gene: TRBJ2-5; v_gene: TRBV7-3; d_gene: NA; abundance: NA; CDR3aa: CASSLTGEVAQYF; CDR3nt: TGTGCCAGCAGCTTAACGGGCGAGGTCGCCCAGTACTTC
j_gene: TRBJ2-6; v_gene: TRBV19; d_gene: TRBD1; abundance: NA; CDR3aa: CASSDRGLSGANVLTF; CDR3nt: TGTGCCAGCTCGGACAGGGGGCTTTCTGGGGCCAACGTCCTGACTTTC
j_gene: TRBJ2-4; v_gene: TRBV18; d_gene: NA; abundance: NA; CDR3aa: CASSPLDKNIQYF; CDR3nt: TGTGCCAGCTCACCACTGGACAAAAACATTCAGTACTTC
j_gene: TRBJ2-3; v_gene: TRBV20-1; d_gene: NA; abundance: few; CDR3aa: CSAVVDTQYF; CDR3nt: TGCAGTGCCGTGGTAGATACGCAGTATTTT
j_gene: TRBJ2-5; v_gene: TRBV25-1; d_gene: NA; abundance: NA; CDR3aa: CASSEYTTRGETQYF; CDR3nt: TGTGCCAGCAGTGAATACACCACCCGAGGAGAGACCCAGTACTTC
j_gene: TRBJ2-7; v_gene: TRBV2; d_gene: TRBD2; abundance: NA; CDR3aa: CASSYQGLAGAEQYF; CDR3nt: TGTGCCAGCAGTTACCAGGGACTAGCGGGGGCCGAGCAGTACTTC
j_gene: TRBJ2-7; v_gene: TRBV6-5; d_gene: TRBD1; abundance: NA; CDR3aa: CASRVYRGPYEQYF; CDR3nt: TGTGCCAGCAGGGTATACAGGGGTCCCTACGAGCAGTACTTC
j_gene: TRBJ2-5; v_gene: TRBV5-4; d_gene: NA; abundance: NA; CDR3aa: CASSLAFRTQETQYF; CDR3nt: TGTGCCAGCAGCTTGGCTTTCAGAACACAAGAGACCCAGTACTTC
j_gene: TRBJ1-1; v_gene: TRBV7-9; d_gene: NA; abundance: NA; CDR3aa: CASTKSPNTEAFF; CDR3nt: TGTGCCAGCACCAAAAGTCCGAACACTGAAGCTTTCTTT
j_gene: TRBJ2-1; v_gene: TRBV28; d_gene: TRBD1; abundance: NA; CDR3aa: CASTMTGLEQFF; CDR3nt: TGTGCCAGCACCATGACAGGGTTGGAGCAGTTCTTC
j_gene: TRBJ1-6; v_gene: TRBV30; d_gene: NA; abundance: few; CDR3aa: CAWRQGPNNSPLHF; CDR3nt: TGTGCCTGGAGACAGGGCCCAAATAATTCACCCCTCCACTTT
j_gene: TRBJ2-3; v_gene: TRBV9; d_gene: TRBD2; abundance: NA; CDR3aa: CASSVAGGGTDTQYF; CDR3nt: TGTGCCAGCAGCGTAGCGGGAGGGGGGACAGATACGCAGTATTTT
j_gene: TRBJ2-5; v_gene: TRBV27; d_gene: NA; abundance: few; CDR3aa: CASSPQETQYF; CDR3nt: TGTGCCAGCAGTCCTCAAGAGACCCAGTACTTC
j_gene: TRBJ1-5; v_gene: TRBV7-2; d_gene: NA; abundance: few; CDR3aa: CASSKGGIGNQPQHF; CDR3nt: TGTGCCAGCAGCAAAGGGGGAATCGGCAATCAGCCCCAGCATTTT
j_gene: TRBJ1-1; v_gene: TRBV6-6; d_gene: TRBD1; abundance: few; CDR3aa: CASRRTGGGGTEAFF; CDR3nt: TGTGCCAGCAGGCGAACAGGGGGCGGGGGCACTGAAGCTTTCTTT
j_gene: TRBJ1-2; v_gene: TRBV6-6; d_gene: TRBD1; abundance: NA; CDR3aa: CASRQSGTGWSGYTF; CDR3nt: TGTGCCAGCAGACAATCCGGGACAGGGTGGAGTGGCTACACCTTC
j_gene: TRBJ2-7; v_gene: TRBV28; d_gene: NA; abundance: NA; CDR3aa: CASRKGGNSYEQYF; CDR3nt: TGTGCCAGCCGAAAGGGGGGAAACTCCTACGAGCAGTACTTC